This TCR beta chain was recorded in a study of blood T cells in healthy people across ages. Findings and caveats of the study: With donor CMV status unknown, expanded clonotype changes were possibly confounded.

About this clonotype: The antigen is undetermined. Compared with germline, one end of the junction differs, possibly owing to a read error.

Then a second PCR, running about 6 to 11 cycles, was carried out with a sample-barcoded 5' primer and a J-beta primer mix. A 12-random-nucleotide template-switch adaptor tagged each cDNA molecule. TCRdb reprocessed the 5' RACE reads via MiXCR and lists one record per CDR3 protein. The profile covers about 730,000 distinct CDR3 sequences, with about 42% appearing a single time and 20% taken by the ten largest. In germline, CDR1 is MNHNS, CDR2 SASEGT. The CDR3 has 15 residues. The TCR was taken from a woman aged 60-70 years in good health. V is TRBV6-1 and J is TRBJ2-1, with 9 bases aligning to TRBD2. Sample: blood. The CDR3 nucleotides read TGTGTCAGCACTCTTGGACTAGCGAGACCCAATGAGCAGTTCTTC. It translates to CVSTLGLARPNEQFF.